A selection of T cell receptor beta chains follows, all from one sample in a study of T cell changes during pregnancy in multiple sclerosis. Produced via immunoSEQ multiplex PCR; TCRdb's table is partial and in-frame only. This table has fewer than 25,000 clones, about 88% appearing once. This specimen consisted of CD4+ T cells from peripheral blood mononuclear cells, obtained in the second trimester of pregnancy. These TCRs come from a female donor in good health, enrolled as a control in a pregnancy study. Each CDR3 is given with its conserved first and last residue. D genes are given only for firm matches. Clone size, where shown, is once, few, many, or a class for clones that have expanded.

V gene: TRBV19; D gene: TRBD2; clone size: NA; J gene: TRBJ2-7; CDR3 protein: CASKAAGRGEQYF; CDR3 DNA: TGTGCCAGTAAGGCGGCAGGGAGGGGCGAGCAGTACTTC
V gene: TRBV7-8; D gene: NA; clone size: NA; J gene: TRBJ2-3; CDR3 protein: CASTTPWGTSTDTQYF; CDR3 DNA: TGTGCCAGCACCACACCCTGGGGGACTAGCACAGATACGCAGTATTTT
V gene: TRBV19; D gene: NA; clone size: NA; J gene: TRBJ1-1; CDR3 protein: CASSIIGGPFHTEAFF; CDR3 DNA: TGTGCCAGTAGTATCATCGGGGGGCCCTTCCACACTGAAGCTTTCTTT
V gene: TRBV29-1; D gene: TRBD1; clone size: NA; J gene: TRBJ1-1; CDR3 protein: CSVTGGGRTEAFF; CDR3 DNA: TGCAGCGTAACAGGGGGTGGAAGGACTGAAGCTTTCTTT
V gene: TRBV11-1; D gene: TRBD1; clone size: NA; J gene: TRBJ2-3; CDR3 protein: CASSLLPDREVDTQYF; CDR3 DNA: TGTGCCAGCAGCCTCCTTCCGGACAGGGAGGTGGATACGCAGTATTTT
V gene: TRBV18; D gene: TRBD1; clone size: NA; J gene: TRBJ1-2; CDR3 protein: CASPIGQGDSGYTF; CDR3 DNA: TGTGCCAGCCCTATCGGACAGGGTGATTCTGGCTACACCTTC
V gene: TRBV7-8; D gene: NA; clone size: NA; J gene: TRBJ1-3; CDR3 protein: CASSLVGSSGNTIYF; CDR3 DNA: TGTGCCAGCAGCTTAGTTGGCAGCTCTGGAAACACCATATATTTT
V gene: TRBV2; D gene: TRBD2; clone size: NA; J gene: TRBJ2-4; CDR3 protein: CASRAGTSEGLAKNIQYF; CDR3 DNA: TGTGCCAGCAGAGCCGGGACTAGCGAGGGGTTGGCCAAAAACATTCAGTACTTC
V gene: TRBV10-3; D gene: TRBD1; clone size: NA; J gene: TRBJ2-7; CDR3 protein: CAISIRDRGFYEQYF; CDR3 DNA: TGTGCCATCAGTATCCGGGACAGGGGCTTCTACGAGCAGTACTTC
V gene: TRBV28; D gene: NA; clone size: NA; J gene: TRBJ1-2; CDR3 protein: CATQQGLRNGYTF; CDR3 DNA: TGTGCCACCCAGCAAGGCCTCAGGAATGGCTACACCTTC
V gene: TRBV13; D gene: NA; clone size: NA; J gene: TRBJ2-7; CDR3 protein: CASRLAGSSYEQYF; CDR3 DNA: TGTGCCAGCAGGCTCGCGGGGAGCTCCTACGAGCAGTACTTC
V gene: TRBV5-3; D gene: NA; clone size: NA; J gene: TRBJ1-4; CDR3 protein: CARSSLITGRLFF; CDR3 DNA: TGTGCCAGAAGCTCACTTATTACAGGGAGACTGTTTTTT
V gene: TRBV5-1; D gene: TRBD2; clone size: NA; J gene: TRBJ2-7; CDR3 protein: CASSLDGTRSSEQYF; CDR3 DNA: TGCGCCAGCAGCTTGGACGGGACTAGGAGTTCTGAGCAGTACTTC
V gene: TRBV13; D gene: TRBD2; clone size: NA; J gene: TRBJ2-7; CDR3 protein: CASRMGGRTYEQYF; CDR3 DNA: TGTGCCAGCCGTATGGGAGGGCGCACCTACGAGCAGTACTTC
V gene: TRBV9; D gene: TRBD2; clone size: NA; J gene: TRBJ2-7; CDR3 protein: CASSPRVAGGYEQYF; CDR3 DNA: TGTGCCAGCAGCCCCCGGGTAGCGGGGGGCTACGAGCAGTACTTC
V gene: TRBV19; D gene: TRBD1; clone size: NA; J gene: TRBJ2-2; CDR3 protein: CATSMGQATGELFF; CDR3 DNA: TGTGCCACCTCGATGGGACAGGCCACCGGGGAGCTGTTTTTT
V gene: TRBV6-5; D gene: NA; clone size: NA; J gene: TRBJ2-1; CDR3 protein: CASRNGDHNEQFF; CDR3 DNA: TGTGCCAGCCGGAACGGGGATCACAATGAGCAGTTCTTC
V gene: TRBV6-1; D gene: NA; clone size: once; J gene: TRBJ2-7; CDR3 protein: CASSEFPGQPYEQYF; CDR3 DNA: TGTGCCAGCAGTGAATTCCCCGGACAGCCTTACGAGCAGTACTTC
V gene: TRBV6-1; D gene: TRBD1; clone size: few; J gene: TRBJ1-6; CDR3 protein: CASSPDRGENLALHF; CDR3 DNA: TGTGCCAGCAGTCCGGACAGGGGCGAGAATTTAGCCCTCCACTTT
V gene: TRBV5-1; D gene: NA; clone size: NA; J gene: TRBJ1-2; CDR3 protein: CASSLDRVLVGYTF; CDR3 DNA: TGCGCCAGCAGCTTGGACAGGGTTCTTGTCGGCTACACCTTC
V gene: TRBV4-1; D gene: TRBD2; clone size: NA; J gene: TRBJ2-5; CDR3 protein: CASSKLAGGGETQYF; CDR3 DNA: TGCGCCAGCAGCAAACTAGCGGGGGGGGGTGAGACCCAGTACTTC
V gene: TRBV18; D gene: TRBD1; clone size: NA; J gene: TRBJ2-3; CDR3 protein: CASSPRDRVGTDTQYF; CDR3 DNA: TGTGCCAGCTCACCCCGGGACAGGGTTGGCACAGATACGCAGTATTTT
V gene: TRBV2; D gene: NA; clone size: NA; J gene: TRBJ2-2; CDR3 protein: CATQSNTLANTGELFF; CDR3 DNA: TGTGCCACGCAGAGTAATACTCTAGCGAACACCGGGGAGCTGTTTTTT
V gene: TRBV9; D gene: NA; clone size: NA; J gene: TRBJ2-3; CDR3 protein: CASSAVLGSVTQYF; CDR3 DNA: TGTGCCAGCAGCGCTGTGTTAGGAAGCGTTACGCAGTATTTT
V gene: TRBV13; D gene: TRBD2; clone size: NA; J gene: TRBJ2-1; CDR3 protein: CASSSSSGKTSSYNEQFF; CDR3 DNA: TGTGCCAGCAGCAGCTCTAGCGGGAAAACGAGCTCCTACAATGAGCAGTTCTTC
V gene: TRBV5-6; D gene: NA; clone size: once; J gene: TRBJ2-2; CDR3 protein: CASSLGWGRGDNTGELFF; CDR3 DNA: TGTGCCAGCAGCTTAGGCTGGGGCAGGGGGGACAATACCGGGGAGCTGTTTTTT
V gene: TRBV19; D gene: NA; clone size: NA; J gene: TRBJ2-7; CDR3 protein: CASSIGRALGEQYF; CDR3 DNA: TGTGCCAGTAGTATCGGCAGGGCCCTCGGCGAGCAGTACTTC
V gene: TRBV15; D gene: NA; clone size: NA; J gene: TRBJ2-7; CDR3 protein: CATSPRRGGEQYF; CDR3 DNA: TGTGCCACCAGCCCCCGCAGAGGGGGCGAGCAGTACTTC
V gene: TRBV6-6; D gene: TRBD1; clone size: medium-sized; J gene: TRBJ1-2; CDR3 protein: CASTSSGTGDGYTF; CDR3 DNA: TGTGCCAGCACCTCATCCGGGACAGGGGATGGCTACACCTTC
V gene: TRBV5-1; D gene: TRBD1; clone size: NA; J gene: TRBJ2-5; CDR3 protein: CASSSGQGTAETQYF; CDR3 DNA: TGCGCCAGCAGCTCGGGACAGGGGACTGCGGAGACCCAGTACTTC